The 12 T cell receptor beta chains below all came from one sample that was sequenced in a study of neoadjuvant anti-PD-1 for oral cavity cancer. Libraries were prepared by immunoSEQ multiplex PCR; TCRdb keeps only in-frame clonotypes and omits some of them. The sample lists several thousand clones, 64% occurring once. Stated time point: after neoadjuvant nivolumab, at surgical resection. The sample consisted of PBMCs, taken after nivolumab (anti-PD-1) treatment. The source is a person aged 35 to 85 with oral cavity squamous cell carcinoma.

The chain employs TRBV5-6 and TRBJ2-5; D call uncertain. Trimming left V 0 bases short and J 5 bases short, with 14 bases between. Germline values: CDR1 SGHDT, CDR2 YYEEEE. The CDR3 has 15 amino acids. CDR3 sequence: CASSLDTRPWETQYF. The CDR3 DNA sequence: TGTGCCAGCAGCTTGGACACCCGGCCGTGGGAGACCCAGTACTTC.

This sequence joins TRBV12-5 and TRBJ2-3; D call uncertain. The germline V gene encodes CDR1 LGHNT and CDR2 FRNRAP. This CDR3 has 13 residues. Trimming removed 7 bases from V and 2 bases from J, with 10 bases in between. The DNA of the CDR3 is TGTGCTAGTGCTGACTCCAACACAGATACGCAGTATTTT. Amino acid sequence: CASADSNTDTQYF. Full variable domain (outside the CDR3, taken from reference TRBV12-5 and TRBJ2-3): DARVTQTPRHKVTEMGQEVTMRCQPILGHNTVFWYRQTMMQGLELLAYFRNRAPLDDSGMPKDRFSAEMPDATLATLKIQPSEPRDSAVYFCASADSNTDTQYFGPGTRLTVL.

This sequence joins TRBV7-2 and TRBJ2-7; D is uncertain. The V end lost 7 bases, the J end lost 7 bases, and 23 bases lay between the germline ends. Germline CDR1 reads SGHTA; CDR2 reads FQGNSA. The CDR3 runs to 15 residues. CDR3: CASTLGPSLSTEQYF. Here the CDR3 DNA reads TGTGCCAGCACCCTCGGCCCCTCCCTATCGACAGAGCAGTACTTC. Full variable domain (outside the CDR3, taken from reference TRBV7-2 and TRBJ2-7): GAGVSQSPSNKVTEKGKDVELRCDPISGHTALYWYRQSLGQGLEFLIYFQGNSAPDKSGLPSDRFSAERTGGSVSTLTIQRTQQEDSAVYLCASTLGPSLSTEQYFGPGTRLTVT.

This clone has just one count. CDR3 loop: CSVGMGVNTEAFF. The CDR3 DNA is TGCAGCGTTGGGATGGGGGTGAACACTGAAGCTTTCTTT. The gene calls are TRBV29-1 and TRBJ1-1; TRBD1 might be the D (5 bases). This CDR3 is 13 amino acids long. Deletions cut 4 bases from V and 0 bases from J, with 9 bases between. Per germline, CDR1 SQVTM and CDR2 ANQGSEA.

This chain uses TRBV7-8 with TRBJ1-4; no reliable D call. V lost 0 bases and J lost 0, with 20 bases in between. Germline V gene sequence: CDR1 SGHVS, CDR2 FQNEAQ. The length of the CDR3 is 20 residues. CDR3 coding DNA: TGTGCCAGCAGCTTAGCTGCCCGAACGGATGTAGCTGCAACTAATGAAAAACTGTTTTTT. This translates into CASSLAARTDVAATNEKLFF. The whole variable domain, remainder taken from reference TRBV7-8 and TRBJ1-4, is GAGVSQSPRYKVAKRGQDVALRCDPISGHVSLFWYQQALGQGPEFLTYFQNEAQLDKSGLPSDRFFAERPEGSVSTLKIQRTQQEDSAVYLCASSLAARTDVAATNEKLFFGSGTQLSVL.

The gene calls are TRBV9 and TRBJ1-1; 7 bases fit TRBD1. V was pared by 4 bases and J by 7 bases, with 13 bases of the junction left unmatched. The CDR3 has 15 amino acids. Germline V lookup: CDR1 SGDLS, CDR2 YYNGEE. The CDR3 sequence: CASSHPSTGRDEAFF. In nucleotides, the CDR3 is TGTGCCAGCAGCCACCCTTCGACAGGGAGGGATGAAGCTTTCTTT.

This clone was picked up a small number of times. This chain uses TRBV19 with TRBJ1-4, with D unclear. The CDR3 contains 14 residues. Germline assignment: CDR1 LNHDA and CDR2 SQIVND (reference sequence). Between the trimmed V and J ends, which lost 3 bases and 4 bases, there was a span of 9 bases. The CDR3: CASSMAVHNEKLFF. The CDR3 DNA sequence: TGTGCCAGTAGTATGGCGGTTCATAATGAAAAACTGTTTTTT.

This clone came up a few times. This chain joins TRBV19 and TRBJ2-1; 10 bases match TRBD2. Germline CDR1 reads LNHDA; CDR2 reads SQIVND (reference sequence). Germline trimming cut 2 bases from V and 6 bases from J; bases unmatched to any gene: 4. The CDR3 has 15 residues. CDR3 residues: CASSIPSGSFNEQFF. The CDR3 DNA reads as TGTGCCAGTAGTATACCTAGCGGGAGCTTCAATGAGCAGTTCTTC. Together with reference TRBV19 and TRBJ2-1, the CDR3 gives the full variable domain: DGGITQSPKYLFRKEGQNVTLSCEQNLNHDAMYWYRQDPGQGLRLIYYSQIVNDFQKGDIAEGYSVSREKKESFPLTVTSAQKNPTAFYLCASSIPSGSFNEQFFGPGTRLTVL.

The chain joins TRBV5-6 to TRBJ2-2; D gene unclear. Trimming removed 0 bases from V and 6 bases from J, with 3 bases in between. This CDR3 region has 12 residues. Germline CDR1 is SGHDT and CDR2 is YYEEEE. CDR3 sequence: CASSLAAGELFF. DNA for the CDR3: TGTGCCAGCAGCTTGGCTGCCGGGGAGCTGTTTTTT. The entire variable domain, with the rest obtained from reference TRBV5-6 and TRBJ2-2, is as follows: DAGVTQSPTHLIKTRGQQVTLRCSPKSGHDTVSWYQQALGQGPQFIFQYYEEEERQRGNFPDRFSGHQFPNYSSELNVNALLLGDSALYLCASSLAAGELFFGEGSRLTVL.

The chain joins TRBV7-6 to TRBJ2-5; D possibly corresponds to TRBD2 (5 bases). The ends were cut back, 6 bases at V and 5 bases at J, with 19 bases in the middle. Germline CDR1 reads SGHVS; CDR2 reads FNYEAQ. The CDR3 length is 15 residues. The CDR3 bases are TGTGCCAGCAGAATGATGGTCGTAACGGGGGAGACCCAGTACTTC. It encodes CASRMMVVTGETQYF.

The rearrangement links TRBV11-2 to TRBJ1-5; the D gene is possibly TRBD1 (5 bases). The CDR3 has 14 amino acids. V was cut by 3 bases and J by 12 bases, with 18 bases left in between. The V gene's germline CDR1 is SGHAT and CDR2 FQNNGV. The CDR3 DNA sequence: TGTGCCAGCAGCTTTACGACGGCTCGGGGGGTCCAGCATTTT. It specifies CASSFTTARGVQHF.

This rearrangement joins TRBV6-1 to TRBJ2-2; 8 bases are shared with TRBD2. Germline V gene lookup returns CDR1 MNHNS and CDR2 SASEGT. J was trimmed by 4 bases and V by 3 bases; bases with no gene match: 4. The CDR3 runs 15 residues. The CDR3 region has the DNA TGTGCCAGCAGTGAGGGACTAGGAACCACCGGGGAGCTGTTTTTT. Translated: CASSEGLGTTGELFF.